Listed below are T cell receptor beta chains from one sample, sequenced in a study of cytomegalovirus exposure and HLA in healthy donors. Clones were sequenced by immunoSEQ multiplex PCR, and TCRdb holds only the in-frame ones, with some missing. Found here are under 250,000 clones, roughly 80% of them singletons; the top ten hold roughly 5.5%. The sample taken for sequencing was PBMCs. These receptors came from a woman between 18 and 30 years old in good health and CMV-seronegative. Both conserved end residues are part of each CDR3. The D gene is left open where the match is weak. Not all rows give a size; the values are once, few, many and, for expanded clones, a class.

d_call j_call clone_size v_call cdr3_nt cdr3_aa
- TRBJ1-2 few TRBV2 TGTGCCAGCAATTACGAGGGGCGGTATGGCTACACCTTC CASNYEGRYGYTF
TRBD1 TRBJ2-1 - TRBV28 TGTGCCAGCAGTTTGACAGGGGGGGTAAATGAGCAGTTCTTC CASSLTGGVNEQFF
- TRBJ1-2 - TRBV13 TGTGCCAGCAGCTTAGATGGGAGCACAGAGAACTATGGCTACACCTTC CASSLDGSTENYGYTF
- TRBJ1-1 - TRBV10-3 TGTGCCACCCGGGCCAGCCTGAGCACTGAAGCTTTCTTT CATRASLSTEAFF
- TRBJ2-7 - TRBV19 TGTGCCGCTTCAACGAACCCCTACGAGCAGTACTTC CAASTNPYEQYF
TRBD1 TRBJ1-6 - TRBV5-5 TGTGCCAGCAGCTTGGTGGTGACAGGGAATTCACCCCTCCACTTT CASSLVVTGNSPLHF
- TRBJ2-5 - TRBV6-1 TGTGCCAGCAGTGAAGGGGCTAGCCTGTACCAAGAGACCCAGTACTTC CASSEGASLYQETQYF
- TRBJ2-3 - TRBV4-1 TGCGCCAGCAGCCAAGCCTTCAGGTTCCGCGGTAGAGATACGCAGTATTTT CASSQAFRFRGRDTQYF
- TRBJ1-1 - TRBV7-3 TGTGCCAGCAGCCCCACCAGGGTAACTGAAGCTTTCTTT CASSPTRVTEAFF
TRBD2 TRBJ2-1 few TRBV18 TGTGCCAGCTCACCACCGGGGACTAGCGGGAACAATGAGCAGTTCTTC CASSPPGTSGNNEQFF
- TRBJ1-3 - TRBV2 TGTGCCAGCAGCTCACCGGGACACCCCCAGGGAAACACCATATATTTT CASSSPGHPQGNTIYF
TRBD1 TRBJ2-7 - TRBV18 TGTGCCAGCACGAAGACAGGGATTCCCTACGAGCAGTACTTC CASTKTGIPYEQYF
- TRBJ2-5 - TRBV30 TGTGCCTGGAGTTCGGGGGAGACCCAGTACTTC CAWSSGETQYF
- TRBJ1-2 - TRBV5-1 TGCGCCAGCAGCTCCCTGGACAGAAGCTATGGCTACACCTTC CASSSLDRSYGYTF
- TRBJ2-5 once TRBV15 TGTGCCACCAGCAGAGATTTCCAAGAGACCCAGTACTTC CATSRDFQETQYF